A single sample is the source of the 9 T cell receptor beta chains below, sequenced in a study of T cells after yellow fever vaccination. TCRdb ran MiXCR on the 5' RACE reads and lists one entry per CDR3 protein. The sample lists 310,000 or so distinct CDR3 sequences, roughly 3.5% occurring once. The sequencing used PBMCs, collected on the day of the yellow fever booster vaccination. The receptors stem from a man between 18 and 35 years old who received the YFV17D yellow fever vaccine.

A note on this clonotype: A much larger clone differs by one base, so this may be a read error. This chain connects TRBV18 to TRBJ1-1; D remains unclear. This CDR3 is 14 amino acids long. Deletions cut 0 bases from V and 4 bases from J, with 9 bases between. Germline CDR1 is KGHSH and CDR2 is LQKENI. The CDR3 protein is CASSPPSLSTEAFF. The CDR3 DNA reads TGTGCCAGCTCACCACCGTCGCTGAGCACTGAAGCTTTCTTT.

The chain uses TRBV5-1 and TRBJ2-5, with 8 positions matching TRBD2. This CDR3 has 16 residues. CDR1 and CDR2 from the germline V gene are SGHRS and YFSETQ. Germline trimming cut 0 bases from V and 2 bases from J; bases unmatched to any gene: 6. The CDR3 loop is CASSLVGGAEQETQYF. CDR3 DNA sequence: TGCGCCAGCAGCTTGGTCGGGGGGGCCGAGCAAGAGACCCAGTACTTC.

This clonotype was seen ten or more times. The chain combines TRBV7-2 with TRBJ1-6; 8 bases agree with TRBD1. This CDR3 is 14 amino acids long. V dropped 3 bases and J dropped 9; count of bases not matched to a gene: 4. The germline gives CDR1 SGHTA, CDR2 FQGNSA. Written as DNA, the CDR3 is TGTGCCAGCAGCTTCGACAGGGGTCCTTCACCCCTCCACTTT. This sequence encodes CASSFDRGPSPLHF.

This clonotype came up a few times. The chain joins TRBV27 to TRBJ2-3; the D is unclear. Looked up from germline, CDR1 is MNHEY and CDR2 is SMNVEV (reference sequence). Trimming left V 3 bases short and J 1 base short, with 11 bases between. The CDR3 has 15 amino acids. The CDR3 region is CASSFWGRRTDTQYF. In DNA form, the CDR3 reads TGTGCCAGCAGTTTTTGGGGAAGACGCACAGATACGCAGTATTTT.

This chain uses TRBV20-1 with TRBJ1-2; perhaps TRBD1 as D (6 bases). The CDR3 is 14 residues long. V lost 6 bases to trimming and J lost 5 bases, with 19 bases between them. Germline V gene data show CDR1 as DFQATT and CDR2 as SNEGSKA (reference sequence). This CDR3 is CSAPQGFVSYGYTF. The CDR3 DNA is TGCAGTGCCCCCCAGGGGTTCGTCTCGTATGGCTACACCTTC.

The CDR3 nucleotides read TGCAGCGTTGAAGATCCAGGGTCCCCCTCTGGGGCCAACGTCCTGACTTTC. It yields the protein CSVEDPGSPSGANVLTF. The rearrangement links TRBV29-1 to TRBJ2-6, with D perhaps matching TRBD1 (5 bases). Trimming stripped 0 bases from V and 0 bases from J, with 12 bases between. The germline gives CDR1 SQVTM, CDR2 ANQGSEA. The CDR3 has 17 amino acids.

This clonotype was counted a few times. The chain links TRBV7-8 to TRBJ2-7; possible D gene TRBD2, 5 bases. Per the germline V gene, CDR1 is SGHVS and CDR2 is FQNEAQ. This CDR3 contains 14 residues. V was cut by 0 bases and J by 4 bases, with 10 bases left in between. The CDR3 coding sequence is TGTGCCAGCAGCTTAGCGGGAGCAAAATACGAGCAGTACGTC. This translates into CASSLAGAKYEQYV.

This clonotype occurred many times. The CDR3 DNA is TGTGCCAGCAGCTTAGGGCAGGACACCACCGAGCAGTACTTC. It yields the protein CASSLGQDTTEQYF. The chain recombines TRBV7-9 with TRBJ2-7; D is perhaps TRBD1 (5 bases). CDR1 is SEHNR, CDR2 FQNEAQ, per germline (reference sequence). V lost 1 base and J lost 6, with 13 bases in between. The CDR3 covers 14 residues.

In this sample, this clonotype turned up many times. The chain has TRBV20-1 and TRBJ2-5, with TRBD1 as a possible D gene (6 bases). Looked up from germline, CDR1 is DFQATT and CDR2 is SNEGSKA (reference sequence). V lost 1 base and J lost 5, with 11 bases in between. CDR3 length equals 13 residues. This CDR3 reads CSARGRGEETQYF. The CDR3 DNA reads TGCAGTGCTAGAGGCAGGGGAGAGGAGACCCAGTACTTC.